Below, 3 T cell receptor beta chains from the same sample are listed, as sequenced in a study of breast tumors, draining lymph nodes, adjacent tissues. TCRdb fed the multiplex PCR reads into MiXCR, producing one record per CDR3 protein. The data hold under 80,000 distinct CDR3 sequences, with 43% observed a single time. The material sequenced was breast tumor tissue. These TCRs come from a female donor with breast cancer. Some clones in this sample may be carry-over from other donors' samples.

Remarks on this clonotype: Just one base apart from a much larger clone, this may be a read error. The chain employs TRBV7-3 and TRBJ2-1; the D is unclear. In germline, CDR1 is SGHTA, CDR2 FQGTGA. This CDR3 comprises 15 residues. CDR3 amino acids: CASSFLPGGRNEQLF. CDR3 in DNA: TGTGCCAGCAGCTTCCTCCCAGGTGGAAGGAATGAGCAGCTCTTC.

A remark on this clonotype: A much bigger clone sits one base away, suggesting this may be a read error. The chain couples TRBV28 to TRBJ1-5, with no clear D. This CDR3 spans 13 amino acids. Germline V gives CDR1 MDHEN, CDR2 SYDVKM. CDR3 sequence reads: CASSLLHNHPQHF. The DNA for the CDR3 is TGTGCCAGCAGTTTATTACACAATCACCCCCAGCATTTT. Together with reference TRBV28 and TRBJ1-5, the CDR3 gives the full variable domain: DVKVTQSSRYLVKRTGEKVFLECVQDMDHENMFWYRQDPGLGLRLIYFSYDVKMKEKGDIPEGYSVSREKKERFSLILESASTNQTSMYLCASSLLHNHPQHFGDGTRLSIL.

A few counts support this clonotype. The V and J genes are TRBV28 and TRBJ1-3; D not resolved. The CDR3 consists of 12 residues. The germline CDR1 and CDR2 sequences are MDHEN and SYDVKM. The V end lost 5 bases, the J end lost 6 bases, and 8 bases lay between the germline ends. CDR3 loop: CASSPQLNTIYF. The CDR3 DNA sequence: TGTGCCAGCAGTCCCCAACTAAACACCATATATTTT.